Following are 20 T cell receptor beta chains from one sample sequenced in a study of blood T cell repertoires in COVID-19. The protocol was immunoSEQ multiplex PCR, while the TCRdb copy is restricted to in-frame clones and leaves out a portion. Of some 200,000 clones in the sample, around 87% were seen once. The specimen was PBMCs or T cells enriched from blood (not recorded which). The receptors derive from a woman between 25 and 40 years old who had recovered from COVID-19.

The chain joins TRBV9 to TRBJ2-1; 10 bases are a match to TRBD1. V lost 2 bases and J lost 0; bases outside the gene matches: 11. CDR1 is SGDLS, CDR2 YYNGEE, per germline. The CDR3 loop spans 19 amino acids. DNA of the CDR3: TGTGCCAGCAGCGTCCGGGACAGGGGCGCCAAAAGCTCCTACAATGAGCAGTTCTTC. It specifies CASSVRDRGAKSSYNEQFF.

The sample holds a few counts of this clone. CDR3 sequence reads: CATSRDWPGVDTGELFF. In DNA, the CDR3 is TGTGCCACCAGCAGAGATTGGCCAGGGGTGGATACCGGGGAGCTGTTTTTT. The chain has TRBV15 and TRBJ2-2; D might be TRBD1 (6 bases). This CDR3 region has 17 residues. V dropped 0 bases and J dropped 5 bases, with 16 bases sitting between them. CDR1 is LNHNV, CDR2 YYDKDF, per germline (reference sequence).

The V gene is TRBV6-5, the J gene TRBJ1-2; 7 bases line up with TRBD1. This CDR3 comprises 15 residues. With 5 bases clipped from V and 7 bases from J, the junction kept 13 bases outside the gene matches. Germline V lookup: CDR1 MNHEY, CDR2 SVGAGI. The CDR3 DNA sequence: TGTGCCAGCAGTATCCGTCAGGGGGGTTTGCTTGGCTACACCTTC. Encoded protein: CASSIRQGGLLGYTF.

The chain links TRBV7-8 to TRBJ1-2, with D perhaps matching TRBD1 (5 bases). Germline CDR1 SGHVS, CDR2 FQNEAQ. Trimming stripped 3 bases from V and 4 bases from J, with 9 bases between. CDR3 size: 13 residues. CDR3 protein: CASSLGGSYGYTF. The CDR3 coding sequence is TGTGCCAGCAGCTTGGGGGGGTCCTATGGCTACACCTTC.

V usage is TRBV3-1 (or the pseudogene TRBV3-2) and J usage is TRBJ1-1; TRBD1 agrees at 7 bases. Trimming cost V 7 bases and J 3 bases; bases outside gene matches: 11. This CDR3 is 15 amino acids long. Germline V gene sequence: CDR1 LGHDT, CDR2 YNNKEL (reference sequence). The CDR3 bases are TGTGCCAGCACCCCAGGGGGGCGGAAAGACACTGAAGCTTTCTTT. This gives the protein CASTPGGRKDTEAFF.

The V gene is TRBV25-1, the J gene TRBJ2-1, with 7 bases aligning to TRBD1. V gave up 6 bases and J gave up 0 bases; unmatched junction bases: 8. CDR3 size: 16 residues. The germline V gene encodes CDR1 MGHDK and CDR2 SYGVNS. This CDR3 is CASSSWTGSSYNEQFF. The CDR3 coding sequence is TGTGCCAGCAGCTCCTGGACAGGCAGCTCCTACAATGAGCAGTTCTTC.

The chain uses TRBV5-1 and TRBJ1-2, with 8 bases that match TRBD1. Germline CDR1 is SGHRS and CDR2 is YFSETQ. Trimming took 4 bases from V and 8 from J; bases not matched to a gene: 10. The CDR3 runs 14 residues. The CDR3 spells CASSTGQGFGGYTF. In DNA form, the CDR3 reads TGCGCCAGCAGCACAGGACAGGGCTTTGGAGGCTACACCTTC.

This chain uses TRBV2 with TRBJ1-2; 8 bases map to TRBD1. Trimming removed 6 bases from V and 6 bases from J; junction bases left unmatched: 9. Germline loops: CDR1 SNHLY, CDR2 FYNNEI. This CDR3 is built from 14 residues. This CDR3 is CASRDDRGLDGYTF. The CDR3 coding sequence is TGTGCCAGCAGGGATGACAGGGGACTGGATGGCTACACCTTC. The entire variable domain, with the rest obtained from reference TRBV2 and TRBJ1-2, is as follows: EPEVTQTPSHQVTQMGQEVILRCVPISNHLYFYWYRQILGQKVEFLVSFYNNEISEKSEIFDDQFSVERPDGSNFTLKIRSTKLEDSAMYFCASRDDRGLDGYTFGSGTRLTVV.

The V and J genes are TRBV7-2 and TRBJ1-1, with D possibly matching TRBD1 (6 bases). The CDR3 has 15 amino acids. V was cut by 5 bases and J by 0 bases, with 13 bases left in between. Germline loops: CDR1 SGHTA, CDR2 FQGNSA. The CDR3 protein is CASSNPGTLNTEAFF. CDR3 DNA: TGTGCCAGCAGCAACCCCGGGACATTGAACACTGAAGCTTTCTTT.

V usage is TRBV27 and J usage is TRBJ2-5; D is unclear. Trimming removed 5 bases from V and 0 bases from J, with 10 bases in between. The CDR3 covers 14 residues. The germline V gene has CDR1 MNHEY and CDR2 SMNVEV (reference sequence). The CDR3 protein is CASSKSGNQETQYF. CDR3 nucleotide sequence: TGTGCCAGCAGTAAGTCAGGAAACCAAGAGACCCAGTACTTC.

The chain uses TRBV3-1 (or the pseudogene TRBV3-2) and TRBJ1-2; TRBD1 aligns across 12 bases. Germline CDR1 LGHDT, CDR2 YNNKEL (reference sequence). The V gene end was trimmed by 4 bases and the J gene end by 4 bases; junction bases not matched to a gene: 7. CDR3 length: 16 amino acids. The CDR3 bases are TGTGCCAGCAGCCGGGGACAGGGGGCGCTGACCTATGGCTACACCTTC. The encoded protein is CASSRGQGALTYGYTF.

The V and J genes are TRBV14 and TRBJ2-1; 14 bases line up with TRBD2. The CDR3 extends over 15 amino acids. The V gene end was trimmed by 4 bases and the J gene end by 8 bases; junction bases not matched to a gene: 4. From germline, CDR1 is SGHDN and CDR2 FVKESK. The chain's CDR3 is CASSRLAGGPHEQFF. The CDR3 DNA reads as TGTGCCAGCAGCCGACTAGCGGGAGGGCCTCATGAGCAGTTCTTC.

The chain is built from TRBV18 and TRBJ1-1; D is unresolved. CDR3 size: 16 residues. Deletions cut 2 bases from V and 2 bases from J, with 15 bases between. Per the germline V gene, CDR1 is KGHSH and CDR2 is LQKENI. Written as DNA, the CDR3 is TGTGCCAGCTCACCAAGGCAGGTCCCAGGAAACACTGAAGCTTTCTTT. Amino acid sequence: CASSPRQVPGNTEAFF. Together with reference TRBV18 and TRBJ1-1, the CDR3 gives the full variable domain: NAGVMQNPRHLVRRRGQEARLRCSPMKGHSHVYWYRQLPEEGLKFMVYLQKENIIDESGMPKERFSAEFPKEGPSILRIQQVVRGDSAAYFCASSPRQVPGNTEAFFGQGTRLTVV.

The chain carries TRBV11-3 and TRBJ2-3; TRBD1 aligns across 7 bases. CDR1 is SGHNT and CDR2 is YENEEA in the germline V gene. V shed 1 base, J shed 3 bases, and the junction held 1 base outside the gene matches. The CDR3 covers 14 residues. The CDR3 loop reads CASSLGQGTDTQYF. CDR3 bases: TGTGCCAGCAGCTTAGGACAGGGAACAGATACGCAGTATTTT.

The chain is built from TRBV15 and TRBJ1-3; D is perhaps TRBD1 (5 bases). V was shortened by 1 base and J by 0 bases, with 10 bases between the two germline ends. This CDR3 contains 16 residues. CDR1 and CDR2 (germline): LNHNV, YYDKDF (reference sequence). For the CDR3, the DNA is TGTGCCACCAGCAGAGGGGCGGGGGGCTCTGGAAACACCATATATTTT. It specifies CATSRGAGGSGNTIYF.

This chain joins TRBV18 and TRBJ1-1; 7 bases fit TRBD1. Germline CDR1 KGHSH, CDR2 LQKENI. This CDR3 is 16 amino acids long. V lost 3 bases and J lost 6; bases outside the gene matches: 13. The CDR3 is CASSPGTARTGSEAFF. The DNA of the CDR3 is TGTGCCAGCTCACCGGGGACAGCCCGGACTGGCTCTGAAGCTTTCTTT. Supplemented by reference TRBV18 and TRBJ1-1, the full variable domain reads NAGVMQNPRHLVRRRGQEARLRCSPMKGHSHVYWYRQLPEEGLKFMVYLQKENIIDESGMPKERFSAEFPKEGPSILRIQQVVRGDSAAYFCASSPGTARTGSEAFFGQGTRLTVV.

The chain joins TRBV10-1 to TRBJ2-4, with D possibly TRBD1 on 5 matching bases. The CDR3 contains 15 residues. V gave up 4 bases and J gave up 3 bases, with 13 bases separating them. Germline CDR1 is WNHNN and CDR2 is SYGVQD (reference sequence). The CDR3 nucleotides read TGCGCCAGCAGTGGGTCACCCCAGGGCAAAAACATTCAGTACTTC. Its protein is CASSGSPQGKNIQYF.

This chain uses TRBV6-5 with TRBJ2-7, with TRBD1 identical over 7 bases. With 8 bases clipped from V and 1 base from J, the junction kept 2 bases outside the gene matches. The CDR3 covers 12 residues. From germline, CDR1 is MNHEY and CDR2 SVGAGI. CDR3 bases: TGTGCCAGCCGGGGACAGTCCTACGAGCAGTACTTC. Translating it yields CASRGQSYEQYF.

The gene calls are TRBV30 and TRBJ1-5, with 8 bases lining up with TRBD1. The ends lost 0 bases at V and 5 bases at J; junction bases unmatched: 3. CDR1 and CDR2 (germline): GTSNPN, SVGIG (reference sequence). The CDR3 consists of 14 residues. DNA for the CDR3: TGTGCCTGGAGTGTACAGGGGGGGGATCAGCCCCAGCATTTT. Translated, it gives CAWSVQGGDQPQHF.

Details on this clone: Within the sample, other DNA sequences also encode this same CDR3. The J gene is TRBJ2-7, the V gene TRBV11-3; 7 positions agree with TRBD1. Germline loops: CDR1 SGHNT, CDR2 YENEEA. CDR3 length: 14 amino acids. V shed 5 bases and J 1 base; nucleotides not matched to a gene: 5. The CDR3 region is CASSPRDSSYEQYF. The CDR3 nucleotides read TGTGCCAGCAGCCCCAGGGACAGTTCCTACGAGCAGTACTTC.